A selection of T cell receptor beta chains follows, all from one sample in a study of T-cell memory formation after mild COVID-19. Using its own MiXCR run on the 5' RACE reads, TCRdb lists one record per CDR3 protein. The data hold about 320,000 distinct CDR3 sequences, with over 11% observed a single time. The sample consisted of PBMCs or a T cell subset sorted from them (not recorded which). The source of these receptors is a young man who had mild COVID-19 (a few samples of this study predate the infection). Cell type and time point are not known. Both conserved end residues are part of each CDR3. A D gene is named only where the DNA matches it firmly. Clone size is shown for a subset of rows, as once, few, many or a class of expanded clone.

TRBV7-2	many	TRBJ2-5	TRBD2	TGTGCCAGCAGCTTAATTAGCGGGGGAGCCCAAATCCAAGAGACCCAGTACTTC	CASSLISGGAQIQETQYF
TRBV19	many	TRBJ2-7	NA	TGTGCCAGTAGTAGAGACTTTCTGGGCGAGCAGTACTTC	CASSRDFLGEQYF
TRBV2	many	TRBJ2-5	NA	TGTGCCAGCAGTGAAGAGGAGACCCAGTACTTC	CASSEEETQYF
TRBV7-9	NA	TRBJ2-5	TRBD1	TGTGCCAGCAGCTCCCAGACAGGGTGGGAGACCCAGTACTTC	CASSSQTGWETQYF
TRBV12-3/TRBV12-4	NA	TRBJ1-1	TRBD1	TGTGCCAGCAGAACGCAGGGGGCCAGTACTGAAGCTTTCTTT	CASRTQGASTEAFF
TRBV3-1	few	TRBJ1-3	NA	TGTGCCAGCAGCCAAGATCCCCGGGGCTCTGGAAACACCATATATTTT	CASSQDPRGSGNTIYF
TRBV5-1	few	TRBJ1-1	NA	TGCGCCAGCAGCTTGGTTATAGGGAGTGCTGAAGCTTTCTTT	CASSLVIGSAEAFF
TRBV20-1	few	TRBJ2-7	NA	TGCAGTGCTAGAGGCCTAGCGAGGGCCTACGAGCAGTACTTC	CSARGLARAYEQYF
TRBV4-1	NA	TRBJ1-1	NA	TGCGCCAGCAGCTTCCACCCCGACGTGAACACTGAAGCTTTCTTT	CASSFHPDVNTEAFF
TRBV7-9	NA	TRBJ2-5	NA	TGTGCCAGCAGTGGAGTAGGCCGCTCCCAAGAGACCCAGTACTTC	CASSGVGRSQETQYF
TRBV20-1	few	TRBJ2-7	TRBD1	TGCAGTGCCCAGACAGGGGCCTACGAGCAGTACTTC	CSAQTGAYEQYF
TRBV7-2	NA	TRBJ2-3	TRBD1	TGTGCCAGCAGCGGGAGGGACAGGGTTAGCAGCACAGATACGCAGTATTTT	CASSGRDRVSSTDTQYF
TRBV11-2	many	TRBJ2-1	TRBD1	TGTGCCAGCAGCCCGTTCACCGGGACAGTTACAAGTGAGCAGTTCTTC	CASSPFTGTVTSEQFF
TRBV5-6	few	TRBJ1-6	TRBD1	TGTGCCAGCAGCTTGGTGGACAGGAGGAATTCACCCCTCCACTTT	CASSLVDRRNSPLHF